This TCR beta chain was identified during a study of blood T cell repertoires in COVID-19. Study in general: The United States, Italy and Spain supplied acute and convalescent COVID-19 samples. Sources were T cells, B-cell-depleted T cells, or PBMCs; the material itself was cDNA or gDNA.

This CDR3 spans 15 amino acids. V was trimmed by 2 bases and J by 6 bases, leaving 14 bases between them. The germline CDR1 and CDR2 sequences are MNHEY and SVGAGI. In the original analysis: Reference gene primer amplification gave estimated nucleated cell counts. Assay: immunoSEQ multiplex PCR; the TCRdb copy retains only in-frame clones and omits some. V, J and clone size are taken as reported in that table, and D and trimming were inferred from the DNA itself. The sample lists approximately 110,000 clones, approximately 81% seen once, with roughly 1.6% in the top ten. This chain uses TRBV6-5 with TRBJ2-1, with D unresolved. Input material: peripheral blood. The receptor comes from a man between 50 and 59 years old with acute or convalescent COVID-19. CDR3 nucleotide sequence: TGTGCCAGCAGTTACATCGTGACACGACCCAATGAGCAGTTCTTC. Amino acid sequence: CASSYIVTRPNEQFF.